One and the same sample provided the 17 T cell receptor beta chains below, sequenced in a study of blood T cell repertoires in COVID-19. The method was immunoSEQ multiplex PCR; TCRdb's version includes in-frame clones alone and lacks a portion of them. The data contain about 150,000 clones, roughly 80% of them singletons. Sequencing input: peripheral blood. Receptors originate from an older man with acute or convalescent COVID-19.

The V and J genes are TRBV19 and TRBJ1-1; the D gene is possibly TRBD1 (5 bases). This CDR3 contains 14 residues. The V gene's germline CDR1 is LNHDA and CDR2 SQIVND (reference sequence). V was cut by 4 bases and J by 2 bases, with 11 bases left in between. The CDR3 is CASSTNGGNTEAFF. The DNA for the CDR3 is TGTGCCAGTAGTACCAACGGGGGAAACACTGAAGCTTTCTTT.

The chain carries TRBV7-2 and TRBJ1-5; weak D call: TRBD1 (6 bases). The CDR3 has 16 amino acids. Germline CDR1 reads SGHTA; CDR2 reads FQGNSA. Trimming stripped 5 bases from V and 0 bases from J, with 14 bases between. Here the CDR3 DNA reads TGTGCCAGCAGCAGTAGGGGGTTAAATAGCAATCAGCCCCAGCATTTT. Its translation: CASSSRGLNSNQPQHF.

The CDR3 region has the DNA TGTGCCAGCAACCCGACTAGCGGGGGCCCTACGCAGTATTTT. Protein sequence: CASNPTSGGPTQYF. The V and J genes are TRBV9 and TRBJ2-3; 12 bases match TRBD2. The CDR3 extends over 14 amino acids. Trimming took 6 bases from V and 8 from J; bases not matched to a gene: 7. Germline V CDR1 and CDR2: SGDLS, YYNGEE.

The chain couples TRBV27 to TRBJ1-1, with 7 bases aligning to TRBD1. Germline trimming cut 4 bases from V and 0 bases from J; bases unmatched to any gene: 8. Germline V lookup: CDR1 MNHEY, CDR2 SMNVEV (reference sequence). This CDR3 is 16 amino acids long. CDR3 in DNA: TGTGCCAGCAGTTCCCTAGAGACAGGGATGAACACTGAAGCTTTCTTT. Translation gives CASSSLETGMNTEAFF.

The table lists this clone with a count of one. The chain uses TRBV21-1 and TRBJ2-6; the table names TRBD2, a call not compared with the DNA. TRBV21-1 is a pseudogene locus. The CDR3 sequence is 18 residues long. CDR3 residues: CASIGGTSGASGANVLTF. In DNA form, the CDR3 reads TGTGCCAGCATCGGGGGGACTAGCGGGGCCTCTGGGGCCAACGTCCTGACTTTC.

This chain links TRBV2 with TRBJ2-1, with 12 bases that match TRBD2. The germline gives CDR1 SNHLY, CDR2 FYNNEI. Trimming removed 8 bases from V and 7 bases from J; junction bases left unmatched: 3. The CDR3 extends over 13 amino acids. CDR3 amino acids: CASGLAGRNEQFF. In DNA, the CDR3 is TGTGCCAGCGGACTAGCGGGGAGGAATGAGCAGTTCTTC. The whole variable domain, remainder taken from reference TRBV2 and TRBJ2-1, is EPEVTQTPSHQVTQMGQEVILRCVPISNHLYFYWYRQILGQKVEFLVSFYNNEISEKSEIFDDQFSVERPDGSNFTLKIRSTKLEDSAMYFCASGLAGRNEQFFGPGTRLTVL.

The CDR3, as DNA: TGCGCCAGCAGCTCTTGGACAGGGGCTGGCACTGAAGCTTTCTTT. Translating it yields CASSSWTGAGTEAFF. This chain joins TRBV5-1 and TRBJ1-1; 9 bases map to TRBD1. This CDR3 contains 15 residues. V dropped 3 bases and J dropped 4; count of bases not matched to a gene: 7. The germline V gene has CDR1 SGHRS and CDR2 YFSETQ.

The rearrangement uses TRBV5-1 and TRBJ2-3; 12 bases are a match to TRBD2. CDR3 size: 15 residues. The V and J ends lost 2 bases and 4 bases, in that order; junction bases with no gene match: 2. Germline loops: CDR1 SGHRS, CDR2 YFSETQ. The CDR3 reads CASSFGLAGPDTQYF. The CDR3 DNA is TGCGCCAGCAGCTTTGGACTAGCGGGGCCAGATACGCAGTATTTT.

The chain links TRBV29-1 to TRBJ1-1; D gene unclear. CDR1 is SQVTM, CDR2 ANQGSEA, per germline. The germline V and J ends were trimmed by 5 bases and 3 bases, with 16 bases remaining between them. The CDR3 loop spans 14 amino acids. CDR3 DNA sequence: TGCAGCGTTAGGACCCCGGGAGACGACACTGAAGCTTTCTTT. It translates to CSVRTPGDDTEAFF.

The CDR3, as DNA: TGTGCCAGCAGCCAAGATAAGGGACTAGCGGGAATTACCGGGGAGCTGTTTTTT. Encoded protein: CASSQDKGLAGITGELFF. V gene TRBV3-1 (or the pseudogene TRBV3-2) combines with J gene TRBJ2-2, with 13 bases aligning to TRBD2. Germline CDR1 LGHDT, CDR2 YNNKEL (reference sequence). After removal of 0 bases from V and 5 bases from J, the junction contained 6 bases not matched to a gene. CDR3 length equals 18 residues.

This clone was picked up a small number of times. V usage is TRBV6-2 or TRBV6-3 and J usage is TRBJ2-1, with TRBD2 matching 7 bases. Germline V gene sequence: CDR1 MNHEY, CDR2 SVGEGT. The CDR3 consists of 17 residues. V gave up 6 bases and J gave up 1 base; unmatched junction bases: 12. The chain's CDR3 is CASSDLRTSWSYNEQFF. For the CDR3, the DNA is TGTGCCAGCAGCGATCTTAGGACTAGTTGGTCCTACAATGAGCAGTTCTTC.

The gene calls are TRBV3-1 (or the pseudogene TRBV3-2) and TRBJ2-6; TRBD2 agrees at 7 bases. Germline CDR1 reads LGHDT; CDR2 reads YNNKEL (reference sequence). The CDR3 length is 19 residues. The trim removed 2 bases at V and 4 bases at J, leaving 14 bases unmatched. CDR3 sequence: CASSQTGEGHRRGANVLTF. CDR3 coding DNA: TGTGCCAGCAGCCAAACGGGGGAGGGGCACCGTCGGGGGGCCAACGTCCTGACTTTC.

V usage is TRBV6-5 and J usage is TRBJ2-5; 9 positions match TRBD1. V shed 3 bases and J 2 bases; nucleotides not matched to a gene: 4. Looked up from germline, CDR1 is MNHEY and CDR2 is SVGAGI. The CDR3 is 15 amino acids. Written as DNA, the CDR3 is TGTGCCAGCAGTTATGGGACAGGGCCACAAGAGACCCAGTACTTC. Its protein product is CASSYGTGPQETQYF.

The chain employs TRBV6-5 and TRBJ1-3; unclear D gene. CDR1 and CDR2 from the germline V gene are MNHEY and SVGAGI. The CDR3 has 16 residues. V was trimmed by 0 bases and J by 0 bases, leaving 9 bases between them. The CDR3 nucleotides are TGTGCCAGCAGTTACTCGTTATCCTCCTCTGGAAACACCATATATTTT. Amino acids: CASSYSLSSSGNTIYF.

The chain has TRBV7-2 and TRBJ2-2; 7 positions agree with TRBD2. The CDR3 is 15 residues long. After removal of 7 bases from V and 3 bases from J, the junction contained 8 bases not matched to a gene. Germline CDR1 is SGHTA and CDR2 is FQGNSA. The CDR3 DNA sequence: TGTGCCAGCATCGCCGGGACTATACACACCGGGGAGCTGTTTTTT. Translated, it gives CASIAGTIHTGELFF.

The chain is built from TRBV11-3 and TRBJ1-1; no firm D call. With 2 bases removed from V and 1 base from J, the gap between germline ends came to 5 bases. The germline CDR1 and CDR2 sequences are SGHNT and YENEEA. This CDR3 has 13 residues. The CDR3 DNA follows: TGTGCCAGCAGCTTAAAAGCGAACACTGAAGCTTTCTTT. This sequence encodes CASSLKANTEAFF.

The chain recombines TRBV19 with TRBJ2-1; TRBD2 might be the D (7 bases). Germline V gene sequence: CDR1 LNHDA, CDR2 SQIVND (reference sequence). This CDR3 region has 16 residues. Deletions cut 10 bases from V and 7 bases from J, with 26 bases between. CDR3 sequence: CATGRAGATGMNEQFF. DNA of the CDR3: TGTGCCACCGGGCGGGCGGGGGCCACGGGGATGAATGAGCAGTTCTTC.